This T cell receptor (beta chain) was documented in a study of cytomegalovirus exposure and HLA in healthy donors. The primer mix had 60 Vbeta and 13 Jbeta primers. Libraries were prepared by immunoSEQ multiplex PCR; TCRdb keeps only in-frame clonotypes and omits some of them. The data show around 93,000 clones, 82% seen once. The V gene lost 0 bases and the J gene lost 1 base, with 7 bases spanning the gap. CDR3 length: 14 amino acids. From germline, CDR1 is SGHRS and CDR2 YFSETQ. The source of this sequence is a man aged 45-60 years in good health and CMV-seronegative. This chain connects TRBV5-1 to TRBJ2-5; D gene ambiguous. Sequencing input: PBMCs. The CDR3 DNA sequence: TGCGCCAGCAGCTTGGAGCGACCCCAAGAGACCCAGTACTTC. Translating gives CASSLERPQETQYF.